These T cell receptor beta chains were read from a single sample in a study of T cells in Graves' hyperthyroidism and ophthalmopathy. MiXCR, applied by TCRdb to the multiplex PCR reads, yields one record per CDR3 protein. The sample lists approximately 630,000 distinct CDR3 sequences, roughly 17% seen once, with around 4% in the top ten. Source material: blood. The source of these receptors is a woman under 40 with Graves' hyperthyroidism. The CDR3 runs from the conserved cysteine through the conserved F or W. Each record gives: J gene, clone size, V gene, D gene, CDR3 DNA, CDR3 protein. The D gene is left open where the match is weak. Size values are once, few and many counts, or a class for expanded clones, and some rows have none.

J: TRBJ1-2; size: few; V: TRBV28; D: .; DNA: TGTGCCAGCAGCTCACAGAGGGCGGGTGGCTACACCTTC; CDR3: CASSSQRAGGYTF
J: TRBJ1-2; size: .; V: TRBV9; D: .; DNA: TGTGCCAGCAGCGGAAACAGGGATGGCTACACCTTC; CDR3: CASSGNRDGYTF
J: TRBJ1-6; size: .; V: TRBV4-3; D: .; DNA: TGCGCCAGCAGCCAAGATGAGGGGGGTTCACCCCTCCACTTT; CDR3: CASSQDEGGSPLHF
J: TRBJ2-1; size: few; V: TRBV4-2; D: .; DNA: TGTGCCAGCAGCCAATCACCGGGACGACGGGCGGATGAGCAGTTCTTC; CDR3: CASSQSPGRRADEQFF
J: TRBJ2-7; size: many; V: TRBV27; D: .; DNA: TGTGCCAGCAGTTTAGGGCTAGCCTCTTCCGAGCAGTACTTC; CDR3: CASSLGLASSEQYF
J: TRBJ2-1; size: few; V: TRBV30; D: TRBD2; DNA: TGTGCCTGGAGTGTCCCCAAACTAGCGGGAGGTGGTGAGCAGTTCTTC; CDR3: CAWSVPKLAGGGEQFF
J: TRBJ1-2; size: .; V: TRBV6-8; D: .; DNA: TGTGCCAGCAGTTACTACGGATCTAACTATGGCTACACCTTC; CDR3: CASSYYGSNYGYTF
J: TRBJ2-7; size: many; V: TRBV11-2; D: TRBD2; DNA: TGTGCCAGCAGCACCCGGGAGGGTCGATCCTACGAGCAGTACTTC; CDR3: CASSTREGRSYEQYF
J: TRBJ2-3; size: .; V: TRBV19; D: .; DNA: TGTGCCAGTAGTATAGCAAGGAAGGAGAGCACAGATACGCAGTATTTT; CDR3: CASSIARKESTDTQYF
J: TRBJ2-6; size: .; V: TRBV5-1; D: TRBD2; DNA: TGCGCCACCTCCCCGGGAGGAGTTGCCTTCTCTGGGGCCAACGTCCTGACTTTC; CDR3: CATSPGGVAFSGANVLTF
J: TRBJ2-7; size: many; V: TRBV6-5; D: TRBD1; DNA: TGTGCCAGCAGTTACGACCGAAACAGGGGGTTAAGCGAGCAGTACTTC; CDR3: CASSYDRNRGLSEQYF
J: TRBJ1-1; size: many; V: TRBV28; D: .; DNA: TGTGCCAGCAGCGAATTCACTGAAGCTTTCTTT; CDR3: CASSEFTEAFF
J: TRBJ2-1; size: few; V: TRBV29-1; D: TRBD2; DNA: TGCAGCGTTGATTCACTAGCGGGAATCCATGAGCAGTTCTTC; CDR3: CSVDSLAGIHEQFF
J: TRBJ2-1; size: many; V: TRBV28; D: TRBD2; DNA: TGTGCCAGCAGTTTTCTAGCGGACAATGAGCAGTTCTTC; CDR3: CASSFLADNEQFF
J: TRBJ2-7; size: few; V: TRBV6-2/TRBV6-3; D: TRBD1; DNA: TGTGCCAGCAGGGGGCCGGGACAGGGGGTAAACGAGCAGTACTTC; CDR3: CASRGPGQGVNEQYF
J: TRBJ1-2; size: few; V: TRBV9; D: .; DNA: TGTGCCAGCAGCGGACAGCGCGTCTATGGCTACACCTTC; CDR3: CASSGQRVYGYTF
J: TRBJ2-1; size: many; V: TRBV12-3/TRBV12-4; D: TRBD2; DNA: TGTGCCAGCACTAACGTGCGGGAGTCCAATGAGCAGTTCTTC; CDR3: CASTNVRESNEQFF
J: TRBJ2-5; size: many; V: TRBV2; D: TRBD2; DNA: TGTGCCAGCCGACCTGGACTAGCGGGAGGACCAGAGACCCAGTACTTC; CDR3: CASRPGLAGGPETQYF
J: TRBJ2-7; size: many; V: TRBV6-5; D: .; DNA: TGTGCCAGCAGTTACTCGAATCTCCGCCATGCGTCCTACGAGCAGTACTTC; CDR3: CASSYSNLRHASYEQYF
J: TRBJ2-7; size: many; V: TRBV20-1; D: TRBD2; DNA: TGCAGTGCTGCCCCACCCTCGACTAGCGGGAGTGACGAGCAGTACTTC; CDR3: CSAAPPSTSGSDEQYF
J: TRBJ2-1; size: many; V: TRBV27; D: TRBD1; DNA: TGTGCCAGCAGCCCCCACCGGGACAGGGTTAGCTCCTACAATGAGCAGTTCTTC; CDR3: CASSPHRDRVSSYNEQFF
J: TRBJ1-2; size: .; V: TRBV14; D: TRBD1; DNA: TGTGCCAGCAGCCAAGATAACAGGGGCGGCTACACCTTC; CDR3: CASSQDNRGGYTF